The 25 T cell receptor beta chains presented below share a single source sample, sequenced in a study of CD8 T cells in ankylosing spondylitis. TCRdb reprocessed the 5' RACE reads via MiXCR and lists one record per CDR3 protein. The sample has 100,000 or so distinct CDR3 sequences, about 9% seen once; the top ten hold approximately 29%. For these TCRs, the target antigens are not known. Findings and caveats of the study: A motif of 7 or 8 highly homologous TCR beta variants was seen as apparently characteristic of ankylosing spondylitis blood.

Input material: blood, either unsorted or a sorted T cell fraction (not recorded which). These receptors all come from a male donor with ankylosing spondylitis.

This clonotype was recorded at least ten times. The chain links TRBV7-9 to TRBJ1-4; D is unresolved. Germline lookup yields CDR1 SEHNR and CDR2 FQNEAQ (reference sequence). This CDR3 has 13 amino acids. Trimming removed 3 bases from V and 8 bases from J, with 10 bases in between. CDR3 protein: CASSFEAREKLFF. The CDR3 DNA reads as TGTGCCAGCAGCTTTGAGGCGAGGGAAAAACTGTTTTTT. The whole variable domain, remainder taken from reference TRBV7-9 and TRBJ1-4, is DTGVSQNPRHKITKRGQNVTFRCDPISEHNRLYWYRQTLGQGPEFLTYFQNEAQLEKSRLLSDRFSAERPKGSFSTLEIQRTEQGDSAMYLCASSFEAREKLFFGSGTQLSVL.

The V gene is TRBV10-3, the J gene TRBJ1-1; TRBD1 is a possible D gene (6 bases). With 5 bases removed from V and 1 base from J, the gap between germline ends came to 14 bases. CDR3 length: 15 residues. Germline V gene lookup returns CDR1 ENHRY and CDR2 SYGVKD. The CDR3 loop reads CAISHLAGENTEAFF. CDR3 nucleotide sequence: TGTGCCATCAGTCATTTGGCAGGGGAGAACACTGAAGCTTTCTTT.

The chain couples TRBV10-3 to TRBJ2-7, with D possibly being TRBD1 or TRBD2 (5 bases each). CDR1 is ENHRY and CDR2 is SYGVKD in the germline V gene. Trimming left V 0 bases short and J 5 bases short, with 5 bases between. This CDR3 region has 12 residues. The CDR3 protein is CAISESGHEQYV. CDR3 DNA sequence: TGTGCCATCAGTGAGTCGGGACACGAGCAGTACGTC.

This chain connects TRBV2 to TRBJ2-1; either TRBD1 or TRBD2 may fit D (5 bases each). Trimming cost V 10 bases and J 2 bases, with 18 bases left between them. Germline CDR1 and CDR2: SNHLY and FYNNEI. The CDR3 contains 15 residues. The CDR3: CANNFRDQTYNEQFF. The CDR3 DNA reads as TGTGCCAACAACTTCCGGGACCAGACCTACAATGAGCAGTTCTTC. The entire variable domain, with the rest obtained from reference TRBV2 and TRBJ2-1, is as follows: EPEVTQTPSHQVTQMGQEVILRCVPISNHLYFYWYRQILGQKVEFLVSFYNNEISEKSEIFDDQFSVERPDGSNFTLKIRSTKLEDSAMYFCANNFRDQTYNEQFFGPGTRLTVL.

This clonotype has only a few counts. This chain uses TRBV2 with TRBJ2-7, with TRBD2 identical over 14 bases. Germline values: CDR1 SNHLY, CDR2 FYNNEI. The CDR3 spans 17 residues. V lost 7 bases to trimming and J lost 0 bases; unmatched junction nucleotides: 8. CDR3 protein: CASIPGLAGETSYEQYF. CDR3 nucleotide sequence: TGTGCCAGCATCCCGGGACTAGCGGGAGAAACCTCCTACGAGCAGTACTTC. The full variable domain, completed using reference TRBV2 and TRBJ2-7, is EPEVTQTPSHQVTQMGQEVILRCVPISNHLYFYWYRQILGQKVEFLVSFYNNEISEKSEIFDDQFSVERPDGSNFTLKIRSTKLEDSAMYFCASIPGLAGETSYEQYFGPGTRLTVT.

CDR3 DNA: TGTGCCAGCAGTGACGTGGGGAGGGCCTCCTACAATGAGCAGTTCTTC. Protein product: CASSDVGRASYNEQFF. This rearrangement joins TRBV2 to TRBJ2-1; 7 bases agree with TRBD2. The CDR3 loop spans 16 amino acids. Germline loops: CDR1 SNHLY, CDR2 FYNNEI. With V trimmed by 3 bases and J by 0 bases, 5 bases remained unmatched. The entire variable domain, with the rest obtained from reference TRBV2 and TRBJ2-1, is as follows: EPEVTQTPSHQVTQMGQEVILRCVPISNHLYFYWYRQILGQKVEFLVSFYNNEISEKSEIFDDQFSVERPDGSNFTLKIRSTKLEDSAMYFCASSDVGRASYNEQFFGPGTRLTVL.

This clonotype was seen repeatedly, ten times or more. This chain connects TRBV20-1 to TRBJ2-5; 10 bases line up with TRBD2. CDR1 is DFQATT and CDR2 is SNEGSKA in the germline V gene (reference sequence). The CDR3 runs 14 residues. V lost 3 bases, J lost 6 bases, and 7 bases stayed unmatched. CDR3 amino acids: CSARSAGGPQTQYF. The CDR3 coding sequence is TGCAGTGCTAGGTCAGCGGGAGGGCCGCAGACCCAGTACTTC.

This clonotype was counted between two and nine times. This chain connects TRBV27 to TRBJ1-2, with TRBD1 matching over 7 bases. Germline lookup yields CDR1 MNHEY and CDR2 SMNVEV (reference sequence). V shed 0 bases and J 2 bases; nucleotides not matched to a gene: 3. The CDR3 has 15 residues. The CDR3 coding sequence is TGTGCCAGCAGTTTATCAGGGGGCCGGAACTATGGCTACACCTTC. Residues: CASSLSGGRNYGYTF.

The DNA of the CDR3 is TGTGCCAGCAGCCTGGGGACAGGGGATTCCAGCGAGCAGTACTTC. As protein: CASSLGTGDSSEQYF. This chain connects TRBV11-3 to TRBJ2-7; TRBD1 aligns across 10 bases. The V gene end was trimmed by 5 bases and the J gene end by 6 bases; junction bases not matched to a gene: 10. Germline V gene sequence: CDR1 SGHNT, CDR2 YENEEA. The CDR3 consists of 15 residues.

This clonotype was found a few times. V is TRBV13 and J is TRBJ2-1; 15 positions agree with TRBD2. Germline V CDR1 and CDR2: PRHDT, FYEKMQ (reference sequence). There are 15 residues in the CDR3. With V trimmed by 8 bases and J by 9 bases, 8 bases remained unmatched. CDR3 DNA sequence: TGTGCCAGCCTTTTCGGGACTAGCGGGAGGAGTGAGCAGTTCTTC. Residues: CASLFGTSGRSEQFF.

This clonotype showed up just a few times. This chain connects TRBV9 to TRBJ2-1; TRBD2 matches 8 bases. CDR3 length: 15 amino acids. Trimming cost V 0 bases and J 8 bases; bases outside gene matches: 7. Looked up from germline, CDR1 is SGDLS and CDR2 is YYNGEE. CDR3 DNA sequence: TGTGCCAGCAGCGTAGGTTCTAGCGGGTCCGATGAGCAGTTCTTC. Protein product: CASSVGSSGSDEQFF.

The chain recombines TRBV6-8 with TRBJ2-7; TRBD1 agrees at 8 bases. The V gene's germline CDR1 is MNHGY and CDR2 SAAAGT. J lost 4 bases, V lost 6 bases, and 14 bases had no gene match. This CDR3 is 16 amino acids long. The CDR3 region is CASRENPDRDEYEQYF. CDR3 coding DNA: TGTGCCAGCAGAGAAAACCCGGACAGGGACGAGTACGAGCAGTACTTC.

V is TRBV5-6 and J is TRBJ2-2, with a tentative D call TRBD1 (7 bases). V lost 4 bases, J lost 1 base, and 14 bases lay in between. Germline values: CDR1 SGHDT, CDR2 YYEEEE. The CDR3 contains 16 residues. CDR3 sequence (DNA): TGTGCCAGCAGCCAACGGGGGACAGAGAACACCGGGGAGCTGTTTTTT. It is translated as CASSQRGTENTGELFF. Looking up the rest from reference TRBV5-6 and TRBJ2-2 gives the full variable domain: DAGVTQSPTHLIKTRGQQVTLRCSPKSGHDTVSWYQQALGQGPQFIFQYYEEEERQRGNFPDRFSGHQFPNYSSELNVNALLLGDSALYLCASSQRGTENTGELFFGEGSRLTVL.

This clonotype was seen repeatedly, ten times or more. The J gene is TRBJ1-4, the V gene TRBV11-2; 10 nucleotides line up with TRBD1. The J segment lost 3 bases and the V segment lost 5 bases, leaving 6 bases of the junction unmatched. The CDR3 consists of 16 residues. Germline values: CDR1 SGHAT, CDR2 FQNNGV. As DNA, the CDR3 is TGTGCCAGCAGCGCCGGACAGGGGGGTGCTAATGAAAAACTGTTTTTT. Translation: CASSAGQGGANEKLFF.

CDR3 DNA sequence: TGCGCCAGCAGCTTGTATGGCGGGAGTGGGAATGAGCAGTTCTTC. Its protein product is CASSLYGGSGNEQFF. V and J are TRBV5-1 and TRBJ2-1; 7 bases fit TRBD2. CDR1 is SGHRS and CDR2 is YFSETQ in the germline V gene. The CDR3 covers 15 residues. The ends lost 1 base at V and 7 bases at J; junction bases unmatched: 8. The full variable domain, with the rest looked up from reference TRBV5-1 and TRBJ2-1, is KAGVTQTPRYLIKTRGQQVTLSCSPISGHRSVSWYQQTPGQGLQFLFEYFSETQRNKGNFPGRFSGRQFSNSRSEMNVSTLELGDSALYLCASSLYGGSGNEQFFGPGTRLTVL.

CDR3: CSARETSGAYSYNEQFF. In DNA, the CDR3 is TGCAGTGCTAGAGAGACTAGCGGAGCCTACTCCTACAATGAGCAGTTCTTC. The V call is TRBV20-1, the J call TRBJ2-1, with 9 nucleotides matching TRBD2. V lost 0 bases to trimming and J lost 0 bases; unmatched junction nucleotides: 6. Germline V gene sequence: CDR1 DFQATT, CDR2 SNEGSKA (reference sequence). The CDR3 consists of 17 residues.

The gene calls are TRBV7-9 and TRBJ1-1; TRBD1 agrees at 8 bases. This CDR3 spans 14 amino acids. Trimming took 2 bases from V and 4 from J; bases not matched to a gene: 3. Germline values: CDR1 SEHNR, CDR2 FQNEAQ (reference sequence). The CDR3 nucleotides read TGTGCCAGCAGCTTAACCACAGGGGGCACTGAAGCTTTCTTT. Protein product: CASSLTTGGTEAFF.

A few counts support this clonotype. The genes are TRBV27 and TRBJ2-7; weak D call: TRBD2 (6 bases). Germline V gives CDR1 MNHEY, CDR2 SMNVEV (reference sequence). The CDR3 is made up of 11 amino acids. V lost 6 bases and J lost 4, with 7 bases in between. CDR3 sequence: CASRSGYEQYV. The CDR3 DNA reads TGTGCCAGCAGGAGCGGGTACGAGCAGTACGTC.

This clonotype was seen at least ten times. The chain joins TRBV20-1 to TRBJ2-4, with D possibly being TRBD2 (6 bases). Trimming pared 3 bases from V and 0 bases from J, leaving 9 bases between. The CDR3 has 14 residues. Germline-derived CDR1 and CDR2 are DFQATT and SNEGSKA (reference sequence). This CDR3 reads CSASGSLAKNIQYF. CDR3 bases: TGCAGTGCTAGCGGGAGTTTAGCCAAAAACATTCAGTACTTC.

The chain carries TRBV6-5 and TRBJ1-2; possibly TRBD1 for D (6 bases). The CDR3 totals 16 residues. Trimming cost V 5 bases and J 6 bases, with 22 bases left between them. Germline values: CDR1 MNHEY, CDR2 SVGAGI. CDR3 amino acids: CASSNLDRPERDGYTF. CDR3 sequence (DNA): TGTGCCAGCAGTAATCTCGACAGGCCGGAGAGGGATGGCTACACCTTC.

The chain has TRBV7-9 and TRBJ1-1; TRBD1 might be the D (6 bases). CDR1 is SEHNR and CDR2 is FQNEAQ in the germline V gene (reference sequence). The CDR3 consists of 13 residues. Trimming removed 5 bases at V and 6 bases at J, with 13 bases between. The CDR3: CASSLGSGAEAFF. CDR3 bases: TGTGCCAGCAGCCTAGGTTCAGGGGCTGAAGCTTTCTTT.

This chain connects TRBV7-9 to TRBJ1-1, with unresolved D. Germline CDR1 SEHNR, CDR2 FQNEAQ (reference sequence). The CDR3 contains 12 residues. Trimming removed 2 bases at V and 7 bases at J, with 8 bases between. The CDR3 DNA reads TGTGCCAGCAGCTTATTGGTTAATGAAGCTTTCTTT. Its translation: CASSLLVNEAFF.

This clonotype showed up many times. This sequence joins TRBV13 and TRBJ1-1, with D possibly TRBD1 on 6 matching bases. Germline V lookup: CDR1 PRHDT, CDR2 FYEKMQ (reference sequence). The CDR3 length is 15 residues. V lost 5 bases and J 5 bases, leaving 18 bases between the germline ends. CDR3 sequence: CASSHRDNLRTEAFF. The CDR3 nucleotides are TGTGCCAGCAGCCACCGGGACAACCTTAGGACTGAAGCTTTCTTT.

The chain uses TRBV20-1 and TRBJ2-5; a possible D gene is TRBD2 (6 bases). In germline, CDR1 is DFQATT, CDR2 SNEGSKA (reference sequence). V was cut by 0 bases and J by 1 base, with 9 bases left in between. The CDR3 is 14 residues long. Here the CDR3 DNA reads TGCAGTGCTAGAGAGGGTAGCGGCCAAGAGACCCAGTACTTC. This codes for CSAREGSGQETQYF.

This clonotype was recorded a few times. The chain employs TRBV3-1 and TRBJ2-2; D is ambiguous. V was pared by 4 bases and J by 8 bases, with 14 bases between. From germline, CDR1 is LGHDT and CDR2 YNNKEL (reference sequence). The length of the CDR3 is 14 residues. CDR3 residues: CASSPLPVVGELFF. CDR3 sequence (DNA): TGTGCCAGCAGCCCCCTCCCCGTGGTGGGGGAGCTGTTTTTT.